One sample yielded the 3 T cell receptor beta chains listed below, sequenced in a study of T-cell memory formation after mild COVID-19. MiXCR, applied by TCRdb to the 5' RACE reads, yields one record per CDR3 protein. Among around 250,000 distinct CDR3 sequences listed, around a tenth were seen once. The specimen sequenced was PBMCs or a T cell subset sorted from them (not recorded which). The receptors derive from a man in his late teens or twenties who had mild COVID-19 (a few samples of this study predate the infection). Cell type and time point are not known.

This chain links TRBV6-2 or TRBV6-3 with TRBJ1-5; D is perhaps TRBD1 (5 bases). V was cut by 2 bases and J by 13 bases, with 15 bases left in between. From germline, CDR1 is MNHEY and CDR2 SVGEGT. The CDR3 consists of 13 residues. CDR3 coding DNA: TGTGCCAGCAGTTACACCGACCCGGGACCGCAGCATTTT. This gives the protein CASSYTDPGPQHF.

This clonotype was picked up many times. This chain links TRBV11-2 with TRBJ2-3; TRBD1 might be the D (6 bases). Trimming cost V 6 bases and J 5 bases, with 18 bases left between them. The CDR3 has 15 amino acids. Looked up from germline, CDR1 is SGHAT and CDR2 is FQNNGV. The CDR3 region is CASRDPGEGVDTQYF. The CDR3 coding sequence is TGTGCCAGCAGAGACCCAGGGGAAGGGGTAGATACGCAGTATTTT.

This chain connects TRBV5-1 to TRBJ1-2, with TRBD1 matching 7 bases. Losses at the gene ends were 0 bases for V and 7 bases for J; bases not matched to a gene: 9. This CDR3 region has 15 residues. Germline loops: CDR1 SGHRS, CDR2 YFSETQ. CDR3 in amino acids: CASSLEPGTVGGYTF. Written as DNA, the CDR3 is TGCGCCAGCAGCTTGGAGCCCGGGACAGTTGGTGGCTACACCTTC.